This entry lists 20 T cell receptor beta chains sequenced from one sample in a study of beta chain features in type 1 diabetes. Every isolated RNA sample was fully reverse transcribed, so sequencing captured expressed TCRB transcripts. Only in-frame clones appear in the TCRdb table, and some are missing; sequencing was by immunoSEQ multiplex PCR. The data contain about 260,000 clones, more than 65% of them singletons. Sequenced sample: naive CD4+ T cells from blood. The receptors stem from a man aged 25 to 40 in good health.

This sequence joins TRBV5-4 and TRBJ2-1; D unclear. V shed 1 base and J shed 1 base, with 9 bases lying between them. The CDR3 has 15 residues. In germline, CDR1 is SGHNT, CDR2 YYREEE (reference sequence). CDR3 in DNA: TGTGCCAGCAGCTTGAAGGGCCATTCCTACAATGAGCAGTTCTTC. Protein sequence: CASSLKGHSYNEQFF.

The chain couples TRBV28 to TRBJ2-1; 10 positions agree with TRBD1. CDR1 is MDHEN and CDR2 is SYDVKM in the germline V gene. The V gene end was trimmed by 8 bases and the J gene end by 7 bases; junction bases not matched to a gene: 5. This CDR3 comprises 13 residues. Here the CDR3 reads CASVRTGGNEQFF. The CDR3 DNA follows: TGTGCCAGCGTCAGGACAGGGGGGAATGAGCAGTTCTTC.

This clone has more than one count but fewer than ten. The CDR3 protein is CASSRGPQGTDTQYF. The CDR3 bases are TGTGCCAGCAGCCGGGGACCCCAGGGCACAGATACGCAGTATTTT. The chain combines TRBV7-2 with TRBJ2-3; D is tentatively TRBD1 or TRBD2 (5 bases each). V lost 5 bases, J lost 1 base, and 13 bases lay in between. The length of the CDR3 is 15 residues. Germline CDR1 SGHTA, CDR2 FQGNSA.

This clone was seen a few times. The chain has TRBV30 and TRBJ2-7; 10 bases align to TRBD2. This CDR3 has 12 amino acids. V was pared by 0 bases and J by 13 bases, with 6 bases of the junction left unmatched. Germline-derived CDR1 and CDR2 are GTSNPN and SVGIG (reference sequence). The CDR3, as DNA: TGTGCCTGGAGTGTACTGAGCGGGAGGGTATACTTC. This codes for CAWSVLSGRVYF.

The chain combines TRBV30 with TRBJ1-6, with TRBD1 matching over 9 bases. V lost 0 bases, J lost 7 bases, and 4 bases stayed unmatched. Germline V gene data show CDR1 as GTSNPN and CDR2 as SVGIG (reference sequence). The CDR3 is 15 residues long. This CDR3 reads CAWSVAGTGNSPLHF. The CDR3 DNA follows: TGTGCCTGGAGTGTCGCCGGGACAGGGAATTCACCCCTCCACTTT. The whole variable domain, filled in from reference TRBV30 and TRBJ1-6, reads SQTIHQWPATLVQPVGSPLSLECTVEGTSNPNLYWYRQAAGRGLQLLFYSVGIGQISSEVPQNLSASRPQDRQFILSSKKLLLSDSGFYLCAWSVAGTGNSPLHFGNGTRLTVT.

This rearrangement joins TRBV29-1 to TRBJ1-2; D is possibly TRBD1 (5 bases). In germline, CDR1 is SQVTM, CDR2 ANQGSEA. Trimming pared 3 bases from V and 5 bases from J, leaving 13 bases between. This CDR3 is built from 13 residues. CDR3 loop: CSVDRRQIYGYTF. CDR3 sequence (DNA): TGCAGCGTTGATAGGAGACAGATTTATGGCTACACCTTC.

This chain connects TRBV29-1 to TRBJ2-1; possible D gene TRBD2, 6 bases. V lost 3 bases and J 10 bases, leaving 16 bases between the germline ends. The germline V gene encodes CDR1 SQVTM and CDR2 ANQGSEA. The CDR3 spans 13 residues. The CDR3 here is CSVESLADIEQFF. Here the CDR3 DNA reads TGCAGCGTTGAGTCACTAGCAGACATAGAGCAGTTCTTC.

This clone showed up just once. The V gene is TRBV4-3, the J gene TRBJ2-1; tentatively, D is TRBD2 (6 bases). V gave up 1 base and J gave up 10 bases, with 17 bases separating them. CDR1 and CDR2 from the germline V gene are LGHNA and YSLEER. This CDR3 has 15 residues. The CDR3 is CASSQGPGRGGEQFF. In nucleotides, the CDR3 is TGCGCCAGCAGCCAAGGCCCAGGCCGCGGAGGGGAGCAGTTCTTC.

The genes are TRBV10-1 and TRBJ2-5; D unclear. The V end lost 3 bases, the J end lost 1 base, and 6 bases lay between the germline ends. This CDR3 spans 13 amino acids. Germline CDR1 reads WNHNN; CDR2 reads SYGVQD (reference sequence). As DNA, the CDR3 is TGCGCCAGCAGTGACGGGCCCCAAGAGACCCAGTACTTC. The encoded protein is CASSDGPQETQYF.

V and J are TRBV27 and TRBJ1-2; 7 bases agree with TRBD1. V shed 2 bases and J 7 bases; nucleotides not matched to a gene: 4. CDR1 MNHEY and CDR2 SMNVEV come from the germline V gene (reference sequence). CDR3 length: 13 residues. CDR3 DNA: TGTGCCAGCAGTTTAACAGGGGTGGGTGGCTACACCTTC. It encodes CASSLTGVGGYTF.

Here the CDR3 reads CSVRQGAHEQYF. In nucleotides, the CDR3 is TGCAGCGTTCGACAGGGGGCCCACGAGCAGTACTTC. The chain has TRBV29-1 and TRBJ2-7; 10 bases align to TRBD1. The germline V gene has CDR1 SQVTM and CDR2 ANQGSEA. V lost 5 bases, J lost 5 bases, and 3 bases stayed unmatched. This CDR3 has 12 residues.

The chain uses TRBV7-2 and TRBJ2-3; 12 nucleotides line up with TRBD1. In germline, CDR1 is SGHTA, CDR2 FQGNSA. After removal of 5 bases from V and 4 bases from J, the junction contained 4 bases not matched to a gene. The CDR3 is 15 amino acids. CDR3 loop: CASSRDRGRADTQYF. CDR3 coding DNA: TGTGCCAGCAGCCGGGACAGGGGGCGAGCAGATACGCAGTATTTT.

The chain combines TRBV30 with TRBJ2-7, with TRBD1 matching over 12 bases. The CDR3 contains 17 residues. Trimming at V came to 3 bases and at J to 1 base, leaving 10 bases not matched to a gene. Germline V gene data show CDR1 as GTSNPN and CDR2 as SVGIG (reference sequence). The CDR3 here is CAWSDGTGGFRSYEQYF. The CDR3 coding sequence is TGTGCCTGGAGCGACGGGACAGGGGGCTTTCGTTCCTACGAGCAGTACTTC.

CDR3 in amino acids: CSVNIRSGRLNEQFF. In nucleotides, the CDR3 is TGCAGCGTTAACATAAGGAGCGGGAGGTTGAATGAGCAGTTCTTC. J is TRBJ2-1 and V is TRBV29-1; 9 positions agree with TRBD2. The ends lost 5 bases at V and 7 bases at J; junction bases unmatched: 12. The CDR3 length is 15 residues. Germline V gene sequence: CDR1 SQVTM, CDR2 ANQGSEA.

This chain joins TRBV7-2 and TRBJ1-1; unclear D gene. V lost 4 bases, J lost 0 bases, and 9 bases lay in between. CDR3 length equals 14 residues. Germline V CDR1 and CDR2: SGHTA, FQGNSA. The CDR3 bases are TGTGCCAGCAGCTCCGGACGGGTGAACACTGAAGCTTTCTTT. Translated: CASSSGRVNTEAFF. The whole variable domain, remainder taken from reference TRBV7-2 and TRBJ1-1, is GAGVSQSPSNKVTEKGKDVELRCDPISGHTALYWYRQSLGQGLEFLIYFQGNSAPDKSGLPSDRFSAERTGGSVSTLTIQRTQQEDSAVYLCASSSGRVNTEAFFGQGTRLTVV.

This clone was picked up a small number of times. The chain carries TRBV30 and TRBJ1-1, with D unclear. The CDR3 is 12 residues long. Germline loops: CDR1 GTSNPN, CDR2 SVGIG (reference sequence). V lost 0 bases and J lost 10, with 12 bases in between. This CDR3 reads CAWSVGIKAAFF. In nucleotides, the CDR3 is TGTGCCTGGAGTGTAGGAATAAAGGCAGCTTTCTTT.

V is TRBV30 and J is TRBJ2-3, with TRBD2 as a possible D gene (6 bases). Germline V gene lookup returns CDR1 GTSNPN and CDR2 SVGIG (reference sequence). CDR3 length: 13 residues. This CDR3 is CALQAGMGDTQYF. CDR3 nucleotides: TGTGCTTTACAGGCGGGGATGGGAGATACGCAGTATTTT.

This chain connects TRBV18 to TRBJ2-1, with TRBD2 identical over 9 bases. CDR3 size: 14 residues. V lost 3 bases and J lost 7; bases outside the gene matches: 4. Germline CDR1 reads KGHSH; CDR2 reads LQKENI. In DNA form, the CDR3 reads TGTGCCAGCTCACCCTCGACTAGCGGAAATGAGCAGTTCTTC. Translating it yields CASSPSTSGNEQFF. Together with reference TRBV18 and TRBJ2-1, the CDR3 gives the full variable domain: NAGVMQNPRHLVRRRGQEARLRCSPMKGHSHVYWYRQLPEEGLKFMVYLQKENIIDESGMPKERFSAEFPKEGPSILRIQQVVRGDSAAYFCASSPSTSGNEQFFGPGTRLTVL.

The chain is built from TRBV10-3 and TRBJ1-1; 8 positions agree with TRBD1. CDR3 length equals 12 residues. Per the germline V gene, CDR1 is ENHRY and CDR2 is SYGVKD. V lost 10 bases, J lost 5 bases, and 6 bases stayed unmatched. CDR3 sequence reads: CATTQGGTEAFF. The DNA for the CDR3 is TGTGCCACCACACAGGGGGGAACTGAAGCTTTCTTT.

On this clone: Other nucleotide sequences in the sample specify the same CDR3. This chain uses TRBV30 with TRBJ2-7, with D possibly called TRBD1 or TRBD2 (5 bases each). Germline CDR1 reads GTSNPN; CDR2 reads SVGIG (reference sequence). CDR3 length equals 13 residues. Trimming stripped 0 bases from V and 4 bases from J, with 10 bases between. The CDR3 reads CAWSVPGPYEQYF. The DNA of the CDR3 is TGTGCCTGGAGTGTACCGGGGCCTTACGAGCAGTACTTC. The whole variable domain, remainder taken from reference TRBV30 and TRBJ2-7, is SQTIHQWPATLVQPVGSPLSLECTVEGTSNPNLYWYRQAAGRGLQLLFYSVGIGQISSEVPQNLSASRPQDRQFILSSKKLLLSDSGFYLCAWSVPGPYEQYFGPGTRLTVT.